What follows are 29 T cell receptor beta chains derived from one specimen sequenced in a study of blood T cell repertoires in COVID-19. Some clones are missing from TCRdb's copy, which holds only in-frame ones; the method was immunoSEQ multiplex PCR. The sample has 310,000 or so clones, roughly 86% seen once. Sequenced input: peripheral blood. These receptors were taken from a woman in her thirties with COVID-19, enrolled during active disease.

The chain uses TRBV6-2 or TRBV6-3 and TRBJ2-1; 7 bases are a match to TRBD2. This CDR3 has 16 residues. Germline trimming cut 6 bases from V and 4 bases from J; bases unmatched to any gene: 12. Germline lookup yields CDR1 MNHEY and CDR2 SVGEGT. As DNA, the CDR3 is TGTGCCAGCAGCTGGGCACAAACGGGGGGTTACAATGAGCAGTTCTTC. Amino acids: CASSWAQTGGYNEQFF.

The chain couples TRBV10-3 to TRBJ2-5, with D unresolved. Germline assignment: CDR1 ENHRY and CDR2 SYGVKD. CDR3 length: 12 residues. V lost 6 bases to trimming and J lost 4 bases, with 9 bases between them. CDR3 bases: TGTGCCATCAGGCAGGTCGGAGAGACCCAGTACTTC. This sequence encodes CAIRQVGETQYF.

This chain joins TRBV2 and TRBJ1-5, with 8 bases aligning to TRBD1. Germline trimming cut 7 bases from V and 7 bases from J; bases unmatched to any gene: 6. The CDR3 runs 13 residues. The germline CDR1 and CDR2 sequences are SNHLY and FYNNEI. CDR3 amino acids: CASKGQGEQPQHF. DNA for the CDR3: TGTGCCAGCAAAGGACAGGGAGAACAGCCCCAGCATTTT.

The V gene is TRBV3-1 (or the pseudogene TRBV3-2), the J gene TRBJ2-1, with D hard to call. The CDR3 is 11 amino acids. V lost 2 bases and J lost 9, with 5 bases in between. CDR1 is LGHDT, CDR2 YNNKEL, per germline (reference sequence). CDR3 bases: TGTGCCAGCAGCCAACTCGGTGAGCAGTTCTTC. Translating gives CASSQLGEQFF.

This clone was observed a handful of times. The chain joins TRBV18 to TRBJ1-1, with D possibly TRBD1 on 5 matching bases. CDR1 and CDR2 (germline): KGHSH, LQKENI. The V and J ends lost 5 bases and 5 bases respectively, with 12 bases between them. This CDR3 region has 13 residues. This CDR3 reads CASSSQGGTEAFF. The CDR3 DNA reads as TGTGCCAGCTCATCGCAGGGTGGGACTGAAGCTTTCTTT. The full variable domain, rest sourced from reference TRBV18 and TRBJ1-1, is NAGVMQNPRHLVRRRGQEARLRCSPMKGHSHVYWYRQLPEEGLKFMVYLQKENIIDESGMPKERFSAEFPKEGPSILRIQQVVRGDSAAYFCASSSQGGTEAFFGQGTRLTVV.

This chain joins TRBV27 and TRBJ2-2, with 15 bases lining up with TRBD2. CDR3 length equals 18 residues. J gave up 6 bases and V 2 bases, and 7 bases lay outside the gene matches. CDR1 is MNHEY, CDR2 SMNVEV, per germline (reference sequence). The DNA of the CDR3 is TGTGCCAGCAGTTTAGGACTAGCGGGAGGGGTGAGGGCCGGGGAGCTGTTTTTT. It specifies CASSLGLAGGVRAGELFF.

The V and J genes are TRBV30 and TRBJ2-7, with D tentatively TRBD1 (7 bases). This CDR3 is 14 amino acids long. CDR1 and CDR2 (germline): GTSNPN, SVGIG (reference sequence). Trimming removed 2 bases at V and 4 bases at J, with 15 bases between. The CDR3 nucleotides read TGTGCCTGGAGTCGTGGCAGGGGGAGGTACGAGCAGTACTTC. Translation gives CAWSRGRGRYEQYF.

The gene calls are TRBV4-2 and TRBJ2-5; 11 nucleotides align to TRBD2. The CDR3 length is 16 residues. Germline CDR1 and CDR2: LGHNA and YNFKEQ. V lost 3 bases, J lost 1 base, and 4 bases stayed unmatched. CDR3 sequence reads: CASSQTGTSGQETQYF. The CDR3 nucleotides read TGTGCCAGCAGCCAGACCGGGACTAGCGGCCAAGAGACCCAGTACTTC.

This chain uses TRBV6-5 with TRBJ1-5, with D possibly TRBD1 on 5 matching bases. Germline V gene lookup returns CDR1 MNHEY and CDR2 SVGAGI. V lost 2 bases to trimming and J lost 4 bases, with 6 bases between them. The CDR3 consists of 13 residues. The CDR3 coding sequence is TGTGCCAGCAGTTACGGGGGGAATCAGCCCCAGCATTTT. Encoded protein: CASSYGGNQPQHF.

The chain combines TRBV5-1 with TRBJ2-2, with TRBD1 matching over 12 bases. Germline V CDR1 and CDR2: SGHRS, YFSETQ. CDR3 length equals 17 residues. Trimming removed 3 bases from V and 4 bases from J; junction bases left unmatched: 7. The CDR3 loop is CASSSGTGGVGTGELFF. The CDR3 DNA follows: TGCGCCAGCAGCTCCGGGACAGGGGGCGTCGGCACCGGGGAGCTGTTTTTT.

The CDR3 loop reads CASSQRGIGGYTF. The CDR3 DNA reads TGTGCCAGCAGCCAACGGGGTATTGGGGGCTACACCTTC. The J gene is TRBJ1-2, the V gene TRBV3-1 (or the pseudogene TRBV3-2); D is uncertain. The length of the CDR3 is 13 residues. Germline V CDR1 and CDR2: LGHDT, YNNKEL (reference sequence). The V end was cut by 2 bases, the J end by 8 bases, with 12 bases between.

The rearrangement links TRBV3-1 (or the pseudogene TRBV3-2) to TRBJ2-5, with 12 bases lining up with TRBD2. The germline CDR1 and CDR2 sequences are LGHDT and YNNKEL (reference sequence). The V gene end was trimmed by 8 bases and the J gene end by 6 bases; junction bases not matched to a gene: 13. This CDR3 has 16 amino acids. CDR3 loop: CASSRASGRAEKTQYF. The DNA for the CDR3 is TGTGCCAGCTCACGGGCTAGCGGGAGGGCCGAAAAGACCCAGTACTTC.

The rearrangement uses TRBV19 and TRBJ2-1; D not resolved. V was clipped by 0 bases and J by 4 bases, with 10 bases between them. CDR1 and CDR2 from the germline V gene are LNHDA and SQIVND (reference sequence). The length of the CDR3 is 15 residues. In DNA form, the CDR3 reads TGTGCCAGTAGTATAGAGGGCCGTCTGTACAATGAGCAGTTCTTC. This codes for CASSIEGRLYNEQFF.

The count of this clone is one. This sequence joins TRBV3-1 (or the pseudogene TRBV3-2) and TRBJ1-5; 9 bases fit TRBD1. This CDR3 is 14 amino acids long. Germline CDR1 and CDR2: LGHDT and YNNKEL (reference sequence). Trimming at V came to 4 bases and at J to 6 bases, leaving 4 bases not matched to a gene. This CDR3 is CASSLQGAGQPQHF. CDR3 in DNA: TGTGCCAGCAGCCTACAGGGGGCAGGTCAGCCCCAGCATTTT.

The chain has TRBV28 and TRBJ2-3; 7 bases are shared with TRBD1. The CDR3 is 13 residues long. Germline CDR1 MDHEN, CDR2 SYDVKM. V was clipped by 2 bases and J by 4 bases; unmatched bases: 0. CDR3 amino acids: CASSLQGADTQYF. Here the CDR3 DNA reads TGTGCCAGCAGTTTACAGGGGGCAGATACGCAGTATTTT.

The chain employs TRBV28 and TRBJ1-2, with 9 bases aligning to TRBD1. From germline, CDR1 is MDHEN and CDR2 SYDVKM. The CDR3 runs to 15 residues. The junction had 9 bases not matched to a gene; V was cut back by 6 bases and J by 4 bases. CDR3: CASRPYRGLVYGYTF. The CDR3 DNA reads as TGTGCCAGCAGACCCTACAGGGGGCTGGTCTATGGCTACACCTTC.

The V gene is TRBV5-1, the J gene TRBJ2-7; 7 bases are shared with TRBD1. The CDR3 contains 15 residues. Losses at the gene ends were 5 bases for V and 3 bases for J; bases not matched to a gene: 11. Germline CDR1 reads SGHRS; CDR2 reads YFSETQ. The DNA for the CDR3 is TGCGCCAGCAGTAGTCGGCAGGGGGTTAACTACGAGCAGTACTTC. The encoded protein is CASSSRQGVNYEQYF.

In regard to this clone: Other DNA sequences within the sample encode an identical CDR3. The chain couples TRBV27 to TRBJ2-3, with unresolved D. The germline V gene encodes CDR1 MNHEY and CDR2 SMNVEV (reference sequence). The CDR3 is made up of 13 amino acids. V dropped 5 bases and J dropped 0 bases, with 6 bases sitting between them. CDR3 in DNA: TGTGCCAGCAGTCTCTTTAGCACAGATACGCAGTATTTT. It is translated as CASSLFSTDTQYF.

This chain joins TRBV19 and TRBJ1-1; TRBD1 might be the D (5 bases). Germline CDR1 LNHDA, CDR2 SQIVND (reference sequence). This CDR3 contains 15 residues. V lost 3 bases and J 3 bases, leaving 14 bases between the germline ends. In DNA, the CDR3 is TGTGCCAGTAGTATGGTTCGCAGGGTCGACACTGAAGCTTTCTTT. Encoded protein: CASSMVRRVDTEAFF.

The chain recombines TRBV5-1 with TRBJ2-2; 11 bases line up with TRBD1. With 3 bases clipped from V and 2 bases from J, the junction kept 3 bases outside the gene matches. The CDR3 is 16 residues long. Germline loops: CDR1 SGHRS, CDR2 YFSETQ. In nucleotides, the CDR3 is TGCGCCAGCAGCTCCGGACAGGGGGCTAACACCGGGGAGCTGTTTTTT. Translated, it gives CASSSGQGANTGELFF.

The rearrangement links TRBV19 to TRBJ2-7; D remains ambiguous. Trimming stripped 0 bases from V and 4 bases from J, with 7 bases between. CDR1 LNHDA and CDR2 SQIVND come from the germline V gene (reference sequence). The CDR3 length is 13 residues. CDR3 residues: CASSIDLPYEQYF. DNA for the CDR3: TGTGCCAGTAGTATAGATCTACCGTACGAGCAGTACTTC. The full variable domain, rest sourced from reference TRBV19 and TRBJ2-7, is DGGITQSPKYLFRKEGQNVTLSCEQNLNHDAMYWYRQDPGQGLRLIYYSQIVNDFQKGDIAEGYSVSREKKESFPLTVTSAQKNPTAFYLCASSIDLPYEQYFGPGTRLTVT.

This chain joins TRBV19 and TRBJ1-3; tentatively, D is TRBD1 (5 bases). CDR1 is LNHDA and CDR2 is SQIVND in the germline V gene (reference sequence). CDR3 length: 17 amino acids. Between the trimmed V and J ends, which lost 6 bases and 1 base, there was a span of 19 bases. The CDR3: CASRILLRGSSGNTIYF. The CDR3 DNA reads TGTGCCAGTAGGATCCTTCTCCGGGGGAGTTCTGGAAACACCATATATTTT.

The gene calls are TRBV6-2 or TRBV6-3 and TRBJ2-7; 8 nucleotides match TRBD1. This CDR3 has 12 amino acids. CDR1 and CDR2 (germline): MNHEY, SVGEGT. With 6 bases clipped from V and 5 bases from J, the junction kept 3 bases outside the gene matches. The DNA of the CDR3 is TGTGCCAGCAGCCGACAGGGGCACGAGCAGTACTTC. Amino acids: CASSRQGHEQYF.

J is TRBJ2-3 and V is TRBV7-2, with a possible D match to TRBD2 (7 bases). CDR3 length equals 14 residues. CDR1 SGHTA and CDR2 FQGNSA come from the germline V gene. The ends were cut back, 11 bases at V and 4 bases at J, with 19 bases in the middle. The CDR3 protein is CASLGGVTSDTQYF. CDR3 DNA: TGTGCCTCTCTAGGGGGGGTCACTTCAGATACGCAGTATTTT. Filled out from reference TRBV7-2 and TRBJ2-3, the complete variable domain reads GAGVSQSPSNKVTEKGKDVELRCDPISGHTALYWYRQSLGQGLEFLIYFQGNSAPDKSGLPSDRFSAERTGGSVSTLTIQRTQQEDSAVYLCASLGGVTSDTQYFGPGTRLTVL.

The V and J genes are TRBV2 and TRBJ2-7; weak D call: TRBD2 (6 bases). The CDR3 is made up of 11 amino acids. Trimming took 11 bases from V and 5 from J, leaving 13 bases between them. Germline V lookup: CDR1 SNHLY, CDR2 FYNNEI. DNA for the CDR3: TGTGCCTTTCGGGACTTCGACGAGCAGTACTTC. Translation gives CAFRDFDEQYF.

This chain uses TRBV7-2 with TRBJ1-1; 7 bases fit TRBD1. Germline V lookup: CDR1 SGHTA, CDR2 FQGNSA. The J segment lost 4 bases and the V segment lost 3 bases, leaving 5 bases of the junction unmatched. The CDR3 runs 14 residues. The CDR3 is CASSFKGAGTEAFF. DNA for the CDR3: TGTGCCAGCAGCTTTAAGGGGGCGGGCACTGAAGCTTTCTTT.

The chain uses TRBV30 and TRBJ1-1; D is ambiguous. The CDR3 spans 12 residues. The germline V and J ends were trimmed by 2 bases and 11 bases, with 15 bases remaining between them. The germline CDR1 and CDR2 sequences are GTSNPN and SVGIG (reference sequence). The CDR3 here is CAWSREAVGAFF. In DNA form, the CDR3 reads TGTGCCTGGAGTAGGGAGGCGGTAGGGGCTTTCTTT.

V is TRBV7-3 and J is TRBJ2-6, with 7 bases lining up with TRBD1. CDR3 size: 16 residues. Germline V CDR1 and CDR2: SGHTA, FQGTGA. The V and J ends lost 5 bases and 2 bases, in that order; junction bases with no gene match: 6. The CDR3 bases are TGTGCCAGCAGCCCCTTAGGGACAGCTGGGGCCAACGTCCTGACTTTC. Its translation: CASSPLGTAGANVLTF.

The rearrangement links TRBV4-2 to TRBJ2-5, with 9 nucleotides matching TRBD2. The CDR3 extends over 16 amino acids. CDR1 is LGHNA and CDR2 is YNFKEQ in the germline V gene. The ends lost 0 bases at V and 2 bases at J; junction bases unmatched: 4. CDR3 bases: TGTGCCAGCAGCCAAGATAGAACTAGCGGGCAAGAGACCCAGTACTTC. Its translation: CASSQDRTSGQETQYF.